This T cell receptor beta chain was sequenced in a study of shared clonotypes between healthy human individuals (dated by TCRdb to 2018 to 2021). Describing the broader study: The cohort included a few men and a couple of women between 18 and 49 years of age. Between about 0.9 and 8.9 billion PBMCs per donor were obtained by leukapheresis. For each donor, three plates each were used for CD4 naive and CD4 memory, two plates were used for CD8 naive, and one plate was used for CD8 memory. Different laboratories and diverse techniques were used to prepare libraries and sequence TCR repertoires, to increase sequencing depth and limit assay-specific biases. Blood TCR repertoires of five healthy adults were deeply sequenced to estimate repertoire size and the extent of clonotype sharing between individuals.

The donors were healthy, HIV-negative adults who had no recently reported acute infections or vaccinations. All donors were Caucasian adults living in Nashville, Tennessee, USA. CD4+ T cells were enriched by magnetic negative selection; naive cells were then positively selected on CD45RA, and the negative fraction formed the memory subset. After blood collection by leukapheresis, PBMCs were isolated using Ficoll-Histopaque density gradient centrifugation and then cryopreserved in the vapor phase of liquid nitrogen. Analytical flow cytometry was used to check the purity and quantity of every magnetically sorted T cell population. Each sorted fraction had its genomic DNA isolated and then quantified by UV absorbance on a Nanodrop 2000c. With respect to this clone: The target of this receptor is not known. One base away there is no much larger clone; base qualities are not given.

Inclusive of the bounding cysteine and phenylalanine, the CDR3 is 16 residues long. Only the CDR3 portion is preserved as DNA: 48 bases, with reading frame beginning at the first base. Between the V and J ends, shortened by 2 bases and 2 bases respectively, the junction contains 13 bases. CDR1 and CDR2, per the germline V gene, are MNHEY and SVGAGI. Broad study findings and their caveats: Only blood was sampled, and tissue TCR repertoires likely differ from those in blood. Estimated clonotype richness was generally larger for naive than for memory subsets. Even with the large sequencing depth, rarefaction of the sorted-subset datasets indicated that sequencing was incomplete. Compared with non-shared clonotypes, clonotypes shared by all four sorted-subset donors had higher generation probabilities. Pairwise subsampling led to the expectation that sequencing depth would affect the degree of clonotype sharing among donors. The small number of donors limited the genetic and exposure-history diversity represented. Across a handful of donors, roughly 5.4% of naive CD4, around 3.3% of naive CD8, about 2.3% of memory CD4, and 0.4% to 0.45% of memory CD8 clonotypes were shared.

Using the deep immunoSEQ assay, multiplex PCR amplified TCR CDR3 regions from genomic DNA. For each cell subset, the extracted genomic DNA was distributed evenly across all wells of several immunoSEQ 96-well plates, and each plate served as one replicate. Each replicate PCR for sorted subsets received about 200 ng genomic DNA, equal to roughly 30,000 T cell genomes. Purified libraries were measured with a Qubit 3.0 fluorometer, size-checked on a Bioanalyzer 2100, and measured again with the KAPA Library Quantification kit. Every immunoSEQ 96-well plate was sequenced on a dedicated single-read 150-cycle Illumina NextSeq 550 flow cell. Regarding the original processing steps: Because only junctional sequences without quality scores were contained in the immunoSEQ output, filtering matching that applied to full-length reads could not be performed. Sequences were annotated with PyIR, a Python wrapper for IgBLAST v1.9, using IMGT germline references to assign V/J genes and CDR3. Reads were filtered out if the reads had weak V/J assignments (E-value above 1e-6), no CDR3, stop codons, out-of-frame junctions, or ambiguous translated residues. V3J clonotypes were defined by identical inferred V gene, J gene, and CDR3 amino acid sequence. To compute the percentage overlap between repertoires, the number of shared unique clonotypes was divided by the size of the smaller repertoire. Three approaches were used to assess repertoire richness: RTK rarefaction, the Chao1 estimator, and Recon v2.1 estimates of unobserved clonotypes. Generation probabilities were computed with OLGA for all TCRbeta clonotypes obtained by the gDNA method from several donors. In its TCRdb copy, this immuneACCESS table keeps in-frame sequences only and misses some clones. Where compared with another copy, unresolved V genes explain less than half of these, and the others have no known cause. V and J calls and clone size are copied from that table; D and trimming were computed from the DNA. A total of 2 million to 3 million clones appear in this sample, approximately 93% of them only once. The ten largest make up about 0.34% of the sample.

The V and J segments used are TRBV6-5 and TRBJ2-1; TRBD1 is possibly the D segment (5 matching bases). Sequencing input: naive CD4+ T cells from PBMCs. The sample's cell subset or site label is to be understood as: CD45RA+ positively selected. This clonotype was obtained from a man aged 18 to 30 in good health. Some clones in this sample may be carry-over from other donors' samples. The DNA reads as follows: TGTGCCAGCAGTTACGATCGGACACCGACCTACAATGAGCAGTTCTTC. It translates as CASSYDRTPTYNEQFF.